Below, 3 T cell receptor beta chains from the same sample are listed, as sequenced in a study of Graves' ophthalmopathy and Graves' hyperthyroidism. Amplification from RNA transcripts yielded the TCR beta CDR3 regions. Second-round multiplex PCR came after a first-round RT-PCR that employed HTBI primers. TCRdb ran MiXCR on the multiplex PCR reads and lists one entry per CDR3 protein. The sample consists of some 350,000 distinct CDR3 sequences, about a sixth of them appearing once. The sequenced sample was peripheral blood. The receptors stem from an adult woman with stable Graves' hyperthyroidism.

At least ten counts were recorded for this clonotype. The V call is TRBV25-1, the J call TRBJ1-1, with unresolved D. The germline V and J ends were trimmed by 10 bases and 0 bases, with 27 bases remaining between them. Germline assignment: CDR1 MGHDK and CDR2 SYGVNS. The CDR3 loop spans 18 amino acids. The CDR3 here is CAIPWTAPTYLLNTEAFF. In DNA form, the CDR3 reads TGTGCCATTCCATGGACGGCCCCGACCTACCTCTTGAACACTGAAGCTTTCTTT.

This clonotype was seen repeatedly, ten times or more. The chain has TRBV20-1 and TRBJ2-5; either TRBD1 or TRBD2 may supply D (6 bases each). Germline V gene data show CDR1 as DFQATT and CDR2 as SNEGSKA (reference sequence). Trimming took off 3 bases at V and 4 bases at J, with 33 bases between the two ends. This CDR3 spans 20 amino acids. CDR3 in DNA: TGCAGTGCTAGTTCTGTTGAGGACAGTGGACTACTCTTGAAAGGAGAGACCCAGTACTTC. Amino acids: CSASSVEDSGLLLKGETQYF.

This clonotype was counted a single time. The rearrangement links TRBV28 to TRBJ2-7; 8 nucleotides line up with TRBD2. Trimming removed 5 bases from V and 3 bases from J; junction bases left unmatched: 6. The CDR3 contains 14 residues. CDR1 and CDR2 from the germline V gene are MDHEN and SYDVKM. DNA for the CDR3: TGTGCCAGCAGTCCCCCGGGACTAGTCTACGAGCAGTACTTC. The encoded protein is CASSPPGLVYEQYF.